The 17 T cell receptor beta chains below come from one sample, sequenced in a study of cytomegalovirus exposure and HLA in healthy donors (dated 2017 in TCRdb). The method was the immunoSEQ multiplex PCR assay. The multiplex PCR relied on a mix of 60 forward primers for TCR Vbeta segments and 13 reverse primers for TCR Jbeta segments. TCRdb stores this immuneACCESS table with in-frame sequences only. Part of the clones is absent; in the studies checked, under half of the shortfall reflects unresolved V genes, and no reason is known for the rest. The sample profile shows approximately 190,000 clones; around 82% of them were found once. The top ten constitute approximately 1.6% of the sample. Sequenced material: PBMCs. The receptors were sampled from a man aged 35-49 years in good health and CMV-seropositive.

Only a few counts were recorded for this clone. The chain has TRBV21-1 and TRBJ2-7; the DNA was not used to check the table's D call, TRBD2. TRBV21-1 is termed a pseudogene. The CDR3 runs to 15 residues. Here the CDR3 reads CASSNRASGTYEQYF. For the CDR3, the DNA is TGTGCCAGCAGCAATAGGGCTAGCGGGACCTACGAGCAGTACTTC.

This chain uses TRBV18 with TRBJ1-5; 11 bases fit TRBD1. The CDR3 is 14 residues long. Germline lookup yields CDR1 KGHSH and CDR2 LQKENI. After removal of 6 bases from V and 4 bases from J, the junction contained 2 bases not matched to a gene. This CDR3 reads CASSRDRGNQPQHF. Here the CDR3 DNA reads TGTGCCAGCTCGCGGGACAGGGGGAATCAGCCCCAGCATTTT.

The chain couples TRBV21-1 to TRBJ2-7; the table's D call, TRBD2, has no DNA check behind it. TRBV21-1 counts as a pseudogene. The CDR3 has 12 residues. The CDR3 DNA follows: TGTGCCAGCAGCAAAGTTGAGTACGAGCAGTACTTC. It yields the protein CASSKVEYEQYF.

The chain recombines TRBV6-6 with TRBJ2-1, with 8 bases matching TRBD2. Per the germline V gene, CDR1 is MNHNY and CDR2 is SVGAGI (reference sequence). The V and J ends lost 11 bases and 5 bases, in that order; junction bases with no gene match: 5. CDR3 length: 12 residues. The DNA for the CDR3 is TGTGCCGGAGCCGGGAGGGACAATGAGCAGTTCTTC. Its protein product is CAGAGRDNEQFF.

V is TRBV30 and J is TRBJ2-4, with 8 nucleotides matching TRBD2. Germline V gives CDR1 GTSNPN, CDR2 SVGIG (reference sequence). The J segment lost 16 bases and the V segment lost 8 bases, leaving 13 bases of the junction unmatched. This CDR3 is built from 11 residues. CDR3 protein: CAGGGIAGNYF. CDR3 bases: TGTGCCGGGGGGGGAATAGCGGGAAACTACTTC. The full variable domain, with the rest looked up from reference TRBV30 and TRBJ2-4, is SQTIHQWPATLVQPVGSPLSLECTVEGTSNPNLYWYRQAAGRGLQLLFYSVGIGQISSEVPQNLSASRPQDRQFILSSKKLLLSDSGFYLCAGGGIAGNYFGAGTRLSVL.

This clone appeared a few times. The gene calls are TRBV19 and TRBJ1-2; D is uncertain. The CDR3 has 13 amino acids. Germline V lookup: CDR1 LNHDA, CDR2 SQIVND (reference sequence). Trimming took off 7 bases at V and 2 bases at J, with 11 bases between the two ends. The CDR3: CASTVRLNYGYTF. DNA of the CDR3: TGTGCCAGTACTGTCCGTCTAAACTATGGCTACACCTTC.

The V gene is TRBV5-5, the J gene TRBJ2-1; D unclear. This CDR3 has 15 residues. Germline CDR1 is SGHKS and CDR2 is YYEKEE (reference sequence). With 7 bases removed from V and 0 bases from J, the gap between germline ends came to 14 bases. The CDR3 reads CASSLDRSSYNEQFF. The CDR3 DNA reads TGTGCCAGCTCCCTTGACCGGAGCTCCTACAATGAGCAGTTCTTC.

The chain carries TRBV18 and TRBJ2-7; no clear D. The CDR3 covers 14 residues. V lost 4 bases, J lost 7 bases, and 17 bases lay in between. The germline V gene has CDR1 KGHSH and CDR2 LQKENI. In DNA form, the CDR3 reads TGTGCCAGCTCACAAGGCGTCTCTTACGGGGAGCAGTACTTC. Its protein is CASSQGVSYGEQYF.

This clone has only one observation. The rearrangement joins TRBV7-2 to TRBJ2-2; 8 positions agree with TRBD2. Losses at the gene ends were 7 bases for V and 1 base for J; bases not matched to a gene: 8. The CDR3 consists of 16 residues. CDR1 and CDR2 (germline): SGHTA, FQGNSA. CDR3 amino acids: CASMSRGGRNTGELFF. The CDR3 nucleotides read TGTGCCAGCATGAGCCGGGGGGGGAGGAACACCGGGGAGCTGTTTTTT.

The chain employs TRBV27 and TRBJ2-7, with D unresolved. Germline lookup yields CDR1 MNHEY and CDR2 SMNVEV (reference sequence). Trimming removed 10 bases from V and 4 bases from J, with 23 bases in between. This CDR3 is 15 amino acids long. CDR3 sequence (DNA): TGTGCCACGTCGAAGTTGCGGCAAACTGTTTACGAGCAGTACTTC. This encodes CATSKLRQTVYEQYF.

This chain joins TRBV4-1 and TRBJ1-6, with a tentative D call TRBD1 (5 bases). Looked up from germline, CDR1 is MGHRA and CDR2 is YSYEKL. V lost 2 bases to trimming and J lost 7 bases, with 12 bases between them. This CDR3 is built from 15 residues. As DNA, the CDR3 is TGCGCCAGCAGCCAACCGACAGCAACGAATTCACCCCTCCACTTT. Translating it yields CASSQPTATNSPLHF.

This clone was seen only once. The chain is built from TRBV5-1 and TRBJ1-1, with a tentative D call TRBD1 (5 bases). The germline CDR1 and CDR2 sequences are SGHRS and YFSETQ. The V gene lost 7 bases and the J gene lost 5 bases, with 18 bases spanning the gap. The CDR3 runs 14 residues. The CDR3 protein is CASRATLGVTEAFF. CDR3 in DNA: TGCGCCAGCCGAGCAACCTTAGGGGTTACTGAAGCTTTCTTT.

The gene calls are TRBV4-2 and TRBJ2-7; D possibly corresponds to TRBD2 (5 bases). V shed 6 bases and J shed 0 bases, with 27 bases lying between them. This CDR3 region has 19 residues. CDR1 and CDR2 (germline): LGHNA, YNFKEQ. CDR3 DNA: TGTGCCAGCAGTCAACGATTGAGTGGCCAGAGCGGTATCTCCTACGAGCAGTACTTC. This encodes CASSQRLSGQSGISYEQYF.

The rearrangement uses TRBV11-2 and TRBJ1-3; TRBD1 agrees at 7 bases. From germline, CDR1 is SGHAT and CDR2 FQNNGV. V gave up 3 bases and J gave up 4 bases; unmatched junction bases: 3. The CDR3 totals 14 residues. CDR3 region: CASSFLGQGNTIYF. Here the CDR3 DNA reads TGTGCCAGCAGCTTTTTGGGACAGGGAAACACCATATATTTT.

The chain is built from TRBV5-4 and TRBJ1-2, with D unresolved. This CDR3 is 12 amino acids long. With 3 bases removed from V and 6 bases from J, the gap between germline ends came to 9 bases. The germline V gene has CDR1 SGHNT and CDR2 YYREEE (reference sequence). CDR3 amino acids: CASSSRFNGYTF. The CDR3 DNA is TGTGCCAGCAGCTCCCGTTTTAATGGCTACACCTTC. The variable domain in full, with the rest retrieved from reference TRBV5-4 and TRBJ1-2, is ETGVTQSPTHLIKTRGQQVTLRCSSQSGHNTVSWYQQALGQGPQFIFQYYREEENGRGNFPPRFSGLQFPNYSSELNVNALELDDSALYLCASSSRFNGYTFGSGTRLTVV.

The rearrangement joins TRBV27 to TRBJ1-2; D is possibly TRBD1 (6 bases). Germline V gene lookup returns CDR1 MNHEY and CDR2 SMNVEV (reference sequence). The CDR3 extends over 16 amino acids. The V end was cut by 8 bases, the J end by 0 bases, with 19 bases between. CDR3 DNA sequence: TGTGCCAGCGCGAATCGTAGGGACACCACTAACTATGGCTACACCTTC. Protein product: CASANRRDTTNYGYTF.

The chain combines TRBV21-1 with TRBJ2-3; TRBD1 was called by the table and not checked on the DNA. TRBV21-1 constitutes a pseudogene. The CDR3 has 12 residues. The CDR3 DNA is TGTGCCAGCTCAACAGACACAGATACGCAGTATTTT. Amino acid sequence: CASSTDTDTQYF.